These 30 T cell receptor beta chains came from one sample sequenced in a study of blood T cells in healthy people across ages. It was with a sample-barcoded 5' primer and a J-beta primer mix that a second PCR of roughly 7 to 12 cycles was run. TCRdb itself ran the 5' RACE reads through MiXCR, one entry per CDR3 protein. The sample shows 910,000 or so distinct CDR3 sequences, roughly 51% of them seen only once. Sequencing was performed on blood. The source of these receptors is a woman aged 60-75 years in good health.

This clonotype was recorded a few times. The rearrangement uses TRBV12-3 or TRBV12-4 and TRBJ2-7, with no clear D. Trimming cost V 5 bases and J 3 bases, with 11 bases left between them. The CDR3 is 13 amino acids. The CDR3: CASSQSPNYEQYF. CDR3 nucleotide sequence: TGTGCCAGCAGTCAGTCCCCTAACTACGAGCAGTACTTC.

V and J are TRBV2 and TRBJ2-5; maybe TRBD1 (6 bases). The end of the DNA fits TRBJ2-7 better, so the J call may be wrong. Germline CDR1 reads SNHLY; CDR2 reads FYNNEI. The CDR3 spans 15 residues. The CDR3 bases are TGTGCCAGCAGCCCCCTTGGAGGACAGAGCCACGAGCAGTACTTC. This gives the protein CASSPLGGQSHEQYF.

The chain joins TRBV27 to TRBJ2-3; 14 bases map to TRBD2. The CDR3 runs 16 residues. Trimming removed 5 bases from V and 2 bases from J; junction bases left unmatched: 3. The germline V gene has CDR1 MNHEY and CDR2 SMNVEV (reference sequence). The CDR3 sequence: CASSPGLAGVTDTQYF. The CDR3 DNA sequence: TGTGCCAGCAGTCCGGGACTAGCGGGAGTCACAGATACGCAGTATTTT.

The rearrangement uses TRBV25-1 and TRBJ1-1; 8 bases align to TRBD1. CDR3 length: 15 amino acids. CDR1 is MGHDK, CDR2 SYGVNS, per germline. After removal of 3 bases from V and 5 bases from J, the junction contained 8 bases not matched to a gene. CDR3 sequence (DNA): TGTGCCAGCAGTGACCCCCAGGGGGCGAGGACTGAAGCTTTCTTT. This codes for CASSDPQGARTEAFF.

Regarding this clonotype: One end of the junction varies from germline; a read error may be responsible. V gene TRBV20-1 combines with J gene TRBJ2-1; 13 bases match TRBD2. CDR1 is DFQATT and CDR2 is SNEGSKA in the germline V gene (reference sequence). This CDR3 is built from 17 residues. Here the CDR3 DNA reads TGCAGTGCTAGAGATCCAAGGACTAGCGGGAGTCTCAATGAGCAGTCCTTC. Residues: CSARDPRTSGSLNEQSF.

The gene calls are TRBV3-1 and TRBJ2-4; 8 bases are a match to TRBD2. The J call may be mistaken, given a closer DNA end match to TRBJ2-7. This CDR3 region has 16 residues. In germline, CDR1 is LGHDT, CDR2 YNNKEL (reference sequence). The CDR3 loop reads CASSFLLTGGPYEQYF. CDR3 in DNA: TGTGCCAGCAGCTTTCTACTAACGGGAGGGCCGTACGAGCAGTACTTC.

This clonotype has just a few counts. This CDR3 reads CASRHRVGTDTQYF. The CDR3 bases are TGTGCCAGCAGACACAGGGTTGGCACAGATACGCAGTATTTT. The chain combines TRBV6-5 with TRBJ2-3; D is possibly TRBD1 (6 bases). In germline, CDR1 is MNHEY, CDR2 SVGAGI. V dropped 6 bases and J dropped 1 base, with 11 bases sitting between them. The CDR3 totals 14 residues.

The CDR3 DNA reads TGTGCCAGCAGTTATCATCCGGGAGTGGGCTACGAGCAGTACTTC. As protein: CASSYHPGVGYEQYF. The chain has TRBV6-2 or TRBV6-3 and TRBJ2-7, with a tentative D call TRBD2 (6 bases). The V end lost 3 bases, the J end lost 3 bases, and 15 bases lay between the germline ends. Germline V gene sequence: CDR1 MNHEY, CDR2 SVGEGT. CDR3 size: 15 residues.

CDR3 DNA: TGCAGTGCTATTCATCCGGGACTAGCGTACAATGAGCAGTTCTTC. It specifies CSAIHPGLAYNEQFF. The chain couples TRBV20-1 to TRBJ2-1, with 10 positions matching TRBD2. After removal of 4 bases from V and 4 bases from J, the junction contained 7 bases not matched to a gene. This CDR3 region has 15 residues. From germline, CDR1 is DFQATT and CDR2 SNEGSKA (reference sequence).

The V and J genes are TRBV3-1 and TRBJ1-5; D gene unclear. CDR3 length: 14 amino acids. V lost 0 bases and J lost 5, with 8 bases in between. Germline CDR1 is LGHDT and CDR2 is YNNKEL (reference sequence). The chain's CDR3 is CASSQDLIYQPQHF. The CDR3 DNA reads TGTGCCAGCAGCCAAGATCTCATATATCAGCCCCAGCATTTT.

The gene calls are TRBV3-1 and TRBJ2-7, with TRBD2 identical over 16 bases. Trimming took 6 bases from V and 7 from J; bases not matched to a gene: 15. Germline V gene data show CDR1 as LGHDT and CDR2 as YNNKEL (reference sequence). The CDR3 sequence is 18 residues long. CDR3 DNA: TGTGCCAGCAGTAGGGGACTAGCGGGAGGGCCGGGCGCTCGAGAGCAGTACTTC. This sequence encodes CASSRGLAGGPGAREQYF.

The CDR3 DNA follows: TGCGCCAGCAGCTCTTCGGGAATTTTGGAAAATGAGCAGTACTTC. Residues: CASSSSGILENEQYF. This chain links TRBV5-1 with TRBJ2-1; maybe TRBD2 (5 bases). The better agreement between TRBJ2-7 and the DNA end casts doubt on the J call. Looked up from germline, CDR1 is SGHRS and CDR2 is YFSETQ. This CDR3 is built from 15 residues.

The rearrangement uses TRBV10-3 and TRBJ2-1; weak D call: TRBD2 (6 bases). Germline V CDR1 and CDR2: ENHRY, SYGVKD. V was shortened by 10 bases and J by 5 bases, with 15 bases between the two germline ends. CDR3 size: 13 residues. Here the CDR3 reads CATIAEGDNEQFF. The CDR3 nucleotides are TGTGCCACCATAGCGGAAGGGGACAATGAGCAGTTCTTC.

The sample holds a few counts of this clonotype. The V gene is TRBV6-5, the J gene TRBJ2-7; the D is unclear. The CDR3 consists of 14 residues. The V end lost 2 bases, the J end lost 5 bases, and 13 bases lay between the germline ends. Germline CDR1 MNHEY, CDR2 SVGAGI. The CDR3 region is CASSYRVEGDEQYF. CDR3 DNA: TGTGCCAGCAGTTACCGTGTAGAAGGCGACGAGCAGTACTTC.

The chain uses TRBV6-5 and TRBJ2-7; no firm D call. Germline V lookup: CDR1 MNHEY, CDR2 SVGAGI. This CDR3 has 12 residues. V lost 4 bases and J 9 bases, leaving 13 bases between the germline ends. CDR3 residues: CASSSVYSGQYF. The CDR3 DNA is TGTGCCAGCAGTTCCGTTTATTCTGGGCAGTACTTC.

CDR3 in amino acids: CASSLAGTSGRASNEQFF. CDR3 sequence (DNA): TGTGCCAGCAGCTTAGCGGGGACTAGCGGGAGGGCCAGCAATGAGCAGTTCTTC. The chain links TRBV7-9 to TRBJ2-5, with 16 nucleotides matching TRBD2. The better agreement between TRBJ2-1 and the DNA end casts doubt on the J call. Germline V CDR1 and CDR2: SEHNR, FQNEAQ (reference sequence). The length of the CDR3 is 18 residues.

The chain couples TRBV6-5 to TRBJ2-5; D possibly corresponds to TRBD1 (6 bases). The J call may be incorrect, as the DNA end agrees better with TRBJ2-7. CDR1 is MNHEY, CDR2 SVGAGI, per germline. The CDR3 extends over 14 amino acids. Here the CDR3 reads CASSYGGVYSEQYF. The CDR3 region has the DNA TGTGCCAGCAGTTACGGGGGCGTGTATTCCGAGCAGTACTTC.

The chain has TRBV4-1 and TRBJ2-5; D is undetermined. From germline, CDR1 is MGHRA and CDR2 YSYEKL. V was trimmed by 0 bases and J by 3 bases, leaving 20 bases between them. This CDR3 contains 18 residues. Here the CDR3 reads CASSQEVFLRMREETQYF. The CDR3 region has the DNA TGCGCCAGCAGCCAAGAAGTTTTCTTGAGGATGAGAGAAGAGACCCAGTACTTC.

The chain links TRBV27 to TRBJ2-7; 8 positions agree with TRBD1. V lost 3 bases and J lost 1; bases outside the gene matches: 5. The CDR3 totals 15 residues. Germline lookup yields CDR1 MNHEY and CDR2 SMNVEV (reference sequence). CDR3 loop: CASSFQGARSYEQYF. CDR3 nucleotides: TGTGCCAGCAGTTTTCAGGGGGCGCGATCCTACGAGCAGTACTTC.

V and J are TRBV27 and TRBJ2-1; 8 bases match TRBD1. This CDR3 has 12 amino acids. The V gene end was trimmed by 7 bases and the J gene end by 7 bases; junction bases not matched to a gene: 3. The germline V gene encodes CDR1 MNHEY and CDR2 SMNVEV (reference sequence). The CDR3 bases are TGTGCCAGCACAGGGGGCCCAAATGAGCAGTTCTTC. Encoded protein: CASTGGPNEQFF.

The V call is TRBV2, the J call TRBJ2-5, with D perhaps TRBD2 (5 bases). V lost 4 bases, J lost 4 bases, and 19 bases lay in between. There are 16 residues in the CDR3. Germline V gene data show CDR1 as SNHLY and CDR2 as FYNNEI. CDR3 DNA sequence: TGTGCCAGCAGTGTTGTACTTAGCGTAGGGAGAGAGACCCAGTACTTC. Translating gives CASSVVLSVGRETQYF.

In this sample, this clonotype turned up once. The chain uses TRBV3-1 and TRBJ1-4; D call uncertain. The CDR3 loop spans 15 amino acids. Germline-derived CDR1 and CDR2 are LGHDT and YNNKEL (reference sequence). The germline V and J ends were trimmed by 4 bases and 0 bases, with 9 bases remaining between them. The CDR3 loop reads CASSRDTSTNEKLFF. In nucleotides, the CDR3 is TGTGCCAGCAGCCGAGACACCTCAACTAATGAAAAACTGTTTTTT.

This clonotype was detected only a few times. The chain is built from TRBV12-3 or TRBV12-4 and TRBJ2-1, with 7 bases lining up with TRBD2. CDR3 length: 16 residues. The V segment lost 5 bases and the J segment 7 bases; nucleotides outside the gene matches: 14. This chain's CDR3 is CASSPYGAGAGNEQFF. The CDR3 DNA is TGTGCCAGCAGTCCCTACGGCGCGGGAGCTGGTAATGAGCAGTTCTTC.

The J gene is TRBJ2-3, the V gene TRBV20-1, with 9 bases fitting TRBD2. CDR1 DFQATT and CDR2 SNEGSKA come from the germline V gene (reference sequence). The CDR3 has 15 amino acids. The J segment lost 2 bases and the V segment lost 0 bases, leaving 3 bases of the junction unmatched. The CDR3 DNA reads as TGCAGTGCTAGAGATCGACTAGCGGACACAGATACGCAGTATTTT. Protein: CSARDRLADTDTQYF.

This clonotype was observed once. The rearrangement joins TRBV5-1 to TRBJ2-1, with no clear D. V was shortened by 4 bases and J by 3 bases, with 11 bases between the two germline ends. CDR3 size: 14 residues. Germline V lookup: CDR1 SGHRS, CDR2 YFSETQ. The CDR3 reads CASSNAGLYNEQFF. The CDR3 region has the DNA TGCGCCAGCAGCAACGCCGGCCTCTACAATGAGCAGTTCTTC.

This chain uses TRBV5-1 with TRBJ2-1, with TRBD2 identical over 7 bases. CDR3 length: 18 residues. Germline lookup yields CDR1 SGHRS and CDR2 YFSETQ. The ends lost 0 bases at V and 2 bases at J; junction bases unmatched: 11. CDR3 sequence: CASSLAVAERDPYNEQFF. Here the CDR3 DNA reads TGCGCCAGCAGCTTGGCCGTAGCCGAGCGGGACCCCTACAATGAGCAGTTCTTC. The full variable domain, in which reference TRBV5-1 and TRBJ2-1 provide the parts outside the CDR3, is KAGVTQTPRYLIKTRGQQVTLSCSPISGHRSVSWYQQTPGQGLQFLFEYFSETQRNKGNFPGRFSGRQFSNSRSEMNVSTLELGDSALYLCASSLAVAERDPYNEQFFGPGTRLTVL.

This clonotype appeared once. The J gene is TRBJ2-2, the V gene TRBV29-1; 8 bases line up with TRBD1. CDR3 length equals 15 residues. The V and J ends lost 7 bases and 4 bases, in that order; junction bases with no gene match: 11. Germline V CDR1 and CDR2: SQVTM, ANQGSEA. This chain's CDR3 is CSARSPDRVTGELFF. CDR3 DNA: TGCAGCGCCCGCTCTCCGGACAGGGTCACCGGGGAGCTGTTTTTT.

This chain uses TRBV29-1 with TRBJ2-7, with 9 positions matching TRBD2. V gave up 5 bases and J gave up 0 bases; unmatched junction bases: 8. The CDR3 spans 15 residues. Germline assignment: CDR1 SQVTM and CDR2 ANQGSEA. The CDR3 nucleotides are TGCAGCGTTAGGACTAGCGTGAGGGGCTCCTACGAGCAGTACTTC. It yields the protein CSVRTSVRGSYEQYF.

This clonotype was counted between two and nine times. The chain couples TRBV28 to TRBJ1-6; D is undetermined. This CDR3 is 15 amino acids long. Germline V gene data show CDR1 as MDHEN and CDR2 as SYDVKM. Trimming left V 7 bases short and J 9 bases short, with 19 bases between. Here the CDR3 DNA reads TGTGCCAGCACCCCTCCTGCAGGTTTCACTTCACCCCTCCACTTT. Translating it yields CASTPPAGFTSPLHF. The complete variable domain, with remaining parts taken from reference TRBV28 and TRBJ1-6, reads DVKVTQSSRYLVKRTGEKVFLECVQDMDHENMFWYRQDPGLGLRLIYFSYDVKMKEKGDIPEGYSVSREKKERFSLILESASTNQTSMYLCASTPPAGFTSPLHFGNGTRLTVT.

This rearrangement joins TRBV7-9 to TRBJ2-7, with D perhaps TRBD1 or TRBD2 (6 bases each). Germline V lookup: CDR1 SEHNR, CDR2 FQNEAQ (reference sequence). The CDR3 consists of 16 residues. V was shortened by 5 bases and J by 5 bases, with 22 bases between the two germline ends. The CDR3 DNA is TGTGCCAGCAGCCAGTCTCTTTTAGAGGGGGGAGACGAGCAGTACTTC. Protein product: CASSQSLLEGGDEQYF. The full variable domain, its missing parts supplied by reference TRBV7-9 and TRBJ2-7, is DTGVSQNPRHKITKRGQNVTFRCDPISEHNRLYWYRQTLGQGPEFLTYFQNEAQLEKSRLLSDRFSAERPKGSFSTLEIQRTEQGDSAMYLCASSQSLLEGGDEQYFGPGTRLTVT.